This TCR beta chain was documented in a study of blood T cell repertoires in COVID-19. Study-wide background: Spain, Italy and the United States supplied samples that represented acute and convalescent COVID-19. Sample material is recorded as cDNA or gDNA derived from T cells, B-cell-depleted T cells, or PBMCs.

The method was immunoSEQ multiplex PCR; TCRdb's version includes in-frame clones alone and lacks a portion of them. The sample has approximately 89,000 clones, roughly 92% seen once. Germline CDR1 and CDR2: KGHDR and SFDVKD. CDR3 size: 14 residues. V was cut by 3 bases and J by 2 bases, with 7 bases left in between. This chain connects TRBV24-1 to TRBJ2-1; no clear D. Sequencing was carried out using peripheral blood. The source of this sequence is a woman aged 55 to 70 with active COVID-19. The CDR3 region has the DNA TGTGCCACCAGTGATCGTTTAGCCTACAATGAGCAGTTCTTC. As protein: CATSDRLAYNEQFF.